Listed below are T cell receptor beta chains from one sample, sequenced in a study of graft-versus-host responses after intestinal transplantation. The protocol was immunoSEQ multiplex PCR, while the TCRdb copy is restricted to in-frame clones and leaves out a portion. This sample has 95,000 to 100,000 clones, with more than 75% found just once. The sample was PBMCs, taken 255 days after intestinal transplant. All receptors come from a human patient who received an intestinal transplant, so some T cells may come from the graft donor. Each CDR3 is given with its conserved first and last residue. Each record gives: CDR3 length, V gene, J gene, CDR3 protein.

15	TRBV6-4	TRBJ2-1	CASSVTSGSYNEQFF
14	TRBV4-2	TRBJ1-4	CASSQGAGAPPGVF
14	TRBV5-4	TRBJ1-1	CASSLGQGRGEAFF
14	TRBV6-1	TRBJ2-3	CASSLSRGTDTQYF
15	TRBV2	TRBJ1-5	CASSLREDPREPQHF
13	TRBV27	TRBJ2-5	CASSLRRRETQYF
15	TRBV2	TRBJ2-3	CASPGLAASTDTQYF
15	TRBV19	TRBJ1-6	CASSINGQGNSPLHF
19	TRBV27	TRBJ2-6	CASSLLPGPVTSGANVLTF
20	TRBV4-1	TRBJ1-4	CASSHARQALRQQDNEKLFF
11	TRBV27	TRBJ2-2	CATTNTGELFF
14	TRBV10-3	TRBJ1-2	CAILRTGAEGGYTF
15	TRBV6-5	TRBJ2-5	CASSYSGDSGRARYF
15	TRBV13	TRBJ2-2	CASSMLTVNTGELFF
13	TRBV11-2	TRBJ1-1	CASSLGTELEAFF
13	TRBV28	TRBJ1-1	CASSDRGTTEAFF
16	TRBV19	TRBJ1-1	CASSYGRGQRGTEAFF
14	TRBV5-4	TRBJ1-2	CASSSPKQGYGYTF
14	TRBV10-1	TRBJ1-1	CASSATPGFTEAFF
13	TRBV28	TRBJ2-5	CASSAIVQETQYF
15	TRBV11-2	TRBJ2-7	CASSWEGQGDYEQYF
18	TRBV9	TRBJ2-1	CASSVGTSGSWAYNEQFF
15	TRBV4-1	TRBJ1-4	CASSQERQGWEKLLF
12	TRBV6-5	TRBJ1-3	CASKSSGNTIYF
12	TRBV7-2	TRBJ2-1	CASRLQTNEQFF
15	TRBV19	TRBJ2-4	CASSLPGQGKNIQYF
14	TRBV6-6	TRBJ2-2	CASTRTGNTGELFF
16	TRBV10-3	TRBJ1-5	CAISDSSGNRGQPQHF
9	TRBV5-1	TRBJ1-1	CASSLKAFF
15	TRBV5-1	TRBJ2-7	CASSLEPGGPYEQYF
15	TRBV6-1	TRBJ2-3	CASRPGHHKADTQYF
15	TRBV7-2	TRBJ2-1	CASSPDMRVYNEQFF
13	TRBV5-1	TRBJ2-1	CASSARVYNEQFF
14	TRBV27	TRBJ2-3	CASSWTGGADTQYF
14	TRBV6-1	TRBJ1-4	CASSELTANEKLFF
15	TRBV14	TRBJ1-4	CASSGNQGDREKLFF
20	TRBV9	TRBJ2-1	CASSVALGGTSGLTYNEQFF
14	TRBV7-6	TRBJ1-5	CASSHGAGGQPQHF
13	TRBV14	TRBJ1-2	CASADRGNYGYTF
14	TRBV6-1	TRBJ1-2	CASSESVLTYGYTF
11	TRBV19	TRBJ1-5	CGAGGFQPQHF
11	TRBV6-5	TRBJ2-1	CASRIYNEQFF
20	TRBV5-1	TRBJ2-6	CASSTTGTSGEGAGANVLTF
15	TRBV19	TRBJ1-1	CATLLGTLRLTEAFF
12	TRBV18	TRBJ2-5	CASSPGVDTQYF
15	TRBV27	TRBJ2-5	CASSPEGPYQETQYF
14	TRBV9	TRBJ1-1	CASSPSGQRTEAFF
11	TRBV4-1	NA	CASSQGNEQYF
15	TRBV7-9	TRBJ2-3	CASSFSWGGADTQYF
16	TRBV19	TRBJ2-1	CASSSRRLAGDNEQFF
19	TRBV11-2	TRBJ2-1	CASSLDTPGTRTRYNEQFF
15	TRBV11-1	TRBJ2-3	CASSRITGGTDTQYF